This TCR beta chain was captured by sequencing in a study of Graves' ophthalmopathy and Graves' hyperthyroidism (dated 2018 in TCRdb). Regarding the research as a whole: Peripheral blood was collected at initial diagnosis, before any treatment. Once sampling was done, hyperthyroidism patients were given methimazole at a starting dose of 30 mg daily, while ophthalmopathy patients were given high-dose intravenous methylprednisolone. In several hyperthyroidism patients, the T-cell repertoire of thyroid tissue was compared with the T-cell repertoire of blood. In total, approximately 130 blood samples were TCR-sequenced: around 42 ophthalmopathy, roughly 77 hyperthyroidism and roughly 17 hyperthyroidism-to-ophthalmopathy patients. To tell Graves' ophthalmopathy apart from Graves' hyperthyroidism, and to predict which patients would progress to ophthalmopathy, the study relied on TCR beta repertoire signatures. A discovery set of 100 patients (about 45 ophthalmopathy, 57 stable hyperthyroidism) was enrolled to explore V-J signatures distinguishing ophthalmopathy from hyperthyroidism. The independent validation cohort included 18 hyperthyroidism patients plus 17 patients who later progressed from hyperthyroidism to ophthalmopathy. For training and testing, the approximately 97 patients in the discovery cohort were randomly divided in a 7:3 ratio.

Beyond this particular receptor, the publication reports: Most expanded thyroid clonotypes with a frequency above 0.001 also appeared in blood, which suggests that blood repertoires may reflect the immune response in the thyroid. In cross-validation, the 13-signature model distinguished ophthalmopathy from stable hyperthyroidism with 87.88% sensitivity and 81.08% specificity, while in the test set the corresponding values were roughly 80% and 75%. No statistical method was used to set the sample size in advance, and the investigators knew which group each participant was assigned to. In validation, the model predicted ophthalmopathy progression with more than 55% sensitivity and about 73% specificity; fewer than 15 predicted patients were CT-confirmed with GO in a median of 6.5 months.

For repertoire sequencing, the TCR beta CDR3 regions were amplified from RNA transcripts. The first round of RT-PCR was done with HTBI primers and the Qiagen OneStep RT-PCR kit, and was followed by a second round of multiplex PCR, then size selection and purification. Libraries were sequenced on an Illumina HiSeq2000 using paired-end 100 bp reads. Turning to the authors' computational methods: SOAPnuke was used to process the reads, removing any read that contained adapters or uncalled bases, had a mean Phred below 15, or lacked an exact match to the constant primer or identifier. COPE v1.2.5 was used to merge the high-quality paired reads. Each unique nucleotide sequence was defined as a clonotype, and clonotypes were aligned to IMGT TRB V, D and J references with MiTCR v1.1. The analysis was limited to V-J combinations with a frequency above 0.0001, which together covered 98% to 99.2% of repertoires. For each V-J combination, a TCR clonal expansion and chaos score was defined as the ratio of F50 clonal expansion to chaos observed in the TCRdist matrix. Welch's t-statistics and random forest were used to reduce the features to around 13 V-J combinations, which were then used as input to a naive Bayes classifier. Thyroid-blood repertoire similarity was quantified with the Morisita-Horn index. TCRdb cleaned the public reads at Q25 with fastp, built clones with MiXCR and kept in-frame beta chains. Rows with one shared CDR3 protein collapse into an entry with the most common genes and DNA. The V and J calls and clone size come from TCRdb's table, not from the authors' own analysis. For this sample there are approximately 150,000 distinct CDR3 sequences; roughly two fifths appear just once. The ten largest clonotypes hold 7.5% to 10% of the sample.

On this clonotype itself: Its recognized antigen is unknown. Per-nucleotide qualities are absent, and no much larger clonotype sits a single base away.

V gives up 5 bases and J gives up 5 bases, and the segment between their germline ends measures 16 bases. From the cysteine up to the phenylalanine, the CDR3 has a length of 14 residues. This entry keeps only the CDR3 DNA: 42 bases, framed from base 1. CDR1 and CDR2, per the germline V gene, are MNHEY and SVGEGT. The ophthalmopathy patients had moderately to severely active disease, with a Clinical Activity Score of 3 or higher, a NOSPECS grade of 4 or higher, and a disease duration of less than 3 months. Patients were excluded if they had other autoimmune diseases, uncontrolled infections, pregnancy or lactation. Diagnosis relied on clinical symptoms, serum thyroxine, TRAb, thyroid ultrasound and orbital computed tomography. Using Ficoll-Paque density gradient centrifugation, PBMCs were isolated from roughly 9.2 ml of fresh peripheral blood. Trizol reagent was used to extract the total RNA, and its quality was then checked on an Agilent 2100 Bioanalyzer.

The TCR was taken from a man aged 25-40 years with Graves' ophthalmopathy. Donor details come from another sample of the same person, matched by shared clones. The chain links TRBV6-2 or TRBV6-3 with TRBJ2-7, with the D call perhaps TRBD1 or TRBD2, as 5 bases match in each case. Sequencing input: peripheral blood. In nucleotides, the sequence is TGTGCCAGCAGTCGTCCACCCGGGACGGACGAGCAGTACTTC. Its coded protein is CASSRPPGTDEQYF.